This paragraph reports one T cell receptor (beta chain). The CDR3 covers 13 residues. Per the germline V gene, CDR1 is DFQATT and CDR2 is SNEGSKA (reference sequence). V was cut by 4 bases and J by 0 bases, with 7 bases left in between. TCRdb re-derived calls from the 5' RACE reads in MiXCR, one entry per CDR3 protein. This sample carries approximately 93,000 distinct CDR3 sequences, less than 20% of them seen once, and the ten largest clones take less than 25%. Time point reported: blood at routine non-recurrence follow-up after resection. Tumor, nontumor lung or frozen PBMC supplied whole RNA that was sequenced unsorted. The sample is drawn from a study of spatial heterogeneity in lung cancer.

The material was PBMCs, obtained at follow-up. The sequence came from a male donor with early-stage non-small cell lung cancer. V and J are TRBV20-1 and TRBJ2-1, with D unresolved. In DNA form, the CDR3 reads TGCAGTGCTACGGCCCTCTCCTACAATGAGCAGTTCTTC. Amino acid sequence: CSATALSYNEQFF.